Each of the 8 T cell receptor beta chains below was sequenced from the same sample in a study of cytomegalovirus exposure and HLA in healthy donors. Both 60 Vbeta primers and 13 Jbeta primers went into the PCR. Data came from immunoSEQ multiplex PCR; TCRdb stores just in-frame clones and leaves some out. Of under 200,000 clones listed, about 80% are singletons. The specimen sequenced was PBMCs. Receptors were obtained from a man between 45 and 60 years old in good health and CMV-seropositive.

A few counts support this clone. The V gene is TRBV29-1, the J gene TRBJ1-1; D possibly corresponds to TRBD1 (6 bases). The CDR3 has 10 residues. CDR1 is SQVTM, CDR2 ANQGSEA, per germline. V was pared by 6 bases and J by 6 bases, with 8 bases between. CDR3 DNA: TGCAGCGTCTGGACAGCTGAAGCTTTCTTT. Residues: CSVWTAEAFF.

The chain links TRBV5-3 to TRBJ2-4, with a possible D match to TRBD1 (6 bases). TRBV5-3 is an open reading frame, and its role is uncertain. The CDR3 is made up of 16 amino acids. The ends were cut back, 5 bases at V and 1 base at J, with 16 bases in the middle. CDR3 in amino acids: CARSFKGVRAKNIQYF. The CDR3 DNA sequence: TGTGCCAGAAGTTTCAAGGGGGTGAGGGCCAAAAACATTCAGTACTTC.

The chain combines TRBV5-4 with TRBJ1-2; 7 positions match TRBD1. Germline V gene sequence: CDR1 SGHNT, CDR2 YYREEE (reference sequence). The CDR3 has 15 residues. The ends lost 4 bases at V and 3 bases at J; junction bases unmatched: 9. CDR3 loop: CASSVAQDRYYGYTF. The CDR3 DNA reads TGTGCCAGCAGCGTCGCGCAGGACAGGTACTATGGCTACACCTTC.

The CDR3 here is CASSDEGWAGYTF. In DNA, the CDR3 is TGTGCCAGCAGTGATGAGGGTTGGGCGGGCTACACCTTC. V and J are TRBV6-1 and TRBJ1-2; D is ambiguous. The ends were cut back, 3 bases at V and 8 bases at J, with 13 bases in the middle. The CDR3 consists of 13 residues. Germline CDR1 and CDR2: MNHNS and SASEGT.

The chain couples TRBV11-1 to TRBJ2-1; D is unresolved. The CDR3 consists of 11 residues. The germline V gene encodes CDR1 SGHAT and CDR2 FQDESV (reference sequence). Trimming removed 6 bases from V and 4 bases from J, with 4 bases in between. The CDR3 here is CASRYYNEQFF. CDR3 bases: TGTGCCAGCAGATATTACAATGAGCAGTTCTTC.

Notes on this clone: The sample holds other DNA sequences that translate to the same CDR3. The V call is TRBV27, the J call TRBJ1-6; D is ambiguous. V shed 2 bases and J shed 6 bases, with 2 bases lying between them. The CDR3 contains 12 residues. The V gene's germline CDR1 is MNHEY and CDR2 SMNVEV (reference sequence). The CDR3 bases are TGTGCCAGCAGTTTACGTAATTCACCCCTCCACTTT. This gives the protein CASSLRNSPLHF.

The genes are TRBV4-3 and TRBJ2-4; a weak D match, TRBD1 (6 bases). Germline V gives CDR1 LGHNA, CDR2 YSLEER. V shed 1 base and J shed 8 bases, with 12 bases lying between them. This CDR3 region has 14 residues. CDR3 coding DNA: TGCGCCAGCAGCCAAGTTATCACAGGGTACATTCAGTACTTC. It yields the protein CASSQVITGYIQYF.

The chain uses TRBV30 and TRBJ2-5; weak D call: TRBD1 (5 bases). The J call is uncertain, as TRBJ2-7 better fits the DNA end. The CDR3 covers 16 residues. The germline V gene has CDR1 GTSNPN and CDR2 SVGIG (reference sequence). The CDR3 bases are TGTGCCTGGAGTGTACTATCTTTTCAGGGCCAGTACGAGCAGTACTTC. Translated, it gives CAWSVLSFQGQYEQYF.